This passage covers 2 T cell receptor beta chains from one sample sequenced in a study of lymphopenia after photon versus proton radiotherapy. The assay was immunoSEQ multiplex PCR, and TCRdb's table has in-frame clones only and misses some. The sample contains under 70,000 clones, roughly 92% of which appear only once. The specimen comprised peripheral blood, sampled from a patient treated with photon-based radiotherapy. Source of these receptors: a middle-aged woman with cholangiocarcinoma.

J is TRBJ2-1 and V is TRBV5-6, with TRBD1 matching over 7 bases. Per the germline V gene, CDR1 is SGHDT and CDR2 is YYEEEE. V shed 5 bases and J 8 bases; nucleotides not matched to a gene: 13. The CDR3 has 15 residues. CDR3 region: CASRNRGPPSYEQFF. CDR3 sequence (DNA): TGTGCCAGCAGGAACAGGGGTCCCCCATCCTATGAGCAGTTCTTC.

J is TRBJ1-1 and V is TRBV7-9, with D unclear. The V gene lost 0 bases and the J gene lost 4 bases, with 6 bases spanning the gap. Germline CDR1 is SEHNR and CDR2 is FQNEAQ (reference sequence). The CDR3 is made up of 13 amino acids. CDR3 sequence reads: CASSLAEATEAFF. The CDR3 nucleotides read TGTGCCAGCAGCTTAGCGGAGGCCACTGAAGCTTTCTTT.